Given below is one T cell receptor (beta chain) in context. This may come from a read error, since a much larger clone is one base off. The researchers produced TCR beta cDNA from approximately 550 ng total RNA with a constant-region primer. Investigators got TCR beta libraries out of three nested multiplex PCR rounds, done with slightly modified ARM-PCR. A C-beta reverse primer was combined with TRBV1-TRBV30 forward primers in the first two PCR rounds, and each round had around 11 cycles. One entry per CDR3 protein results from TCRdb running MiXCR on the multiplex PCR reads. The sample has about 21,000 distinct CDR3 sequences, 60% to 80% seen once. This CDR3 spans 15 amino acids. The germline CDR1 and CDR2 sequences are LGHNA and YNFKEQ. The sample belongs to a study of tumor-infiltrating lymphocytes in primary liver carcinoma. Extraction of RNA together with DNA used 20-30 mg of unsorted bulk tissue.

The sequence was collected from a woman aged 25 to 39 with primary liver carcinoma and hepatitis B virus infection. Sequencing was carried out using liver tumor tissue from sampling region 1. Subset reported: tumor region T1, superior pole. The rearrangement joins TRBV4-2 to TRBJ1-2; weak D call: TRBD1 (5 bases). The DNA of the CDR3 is TGTACCAGCAGCCAAGAGGTGGAGGGGTACTGTGGCTACACCTTC. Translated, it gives CTSSQEVEGYCGYTF.